This T cell receptor beta chain was sequenced during a study of blood T cells in healthy people across ages. For the second PCR, which ran for roughly 7 to 11 cycles, a sample-barcoded 5' primer and a J-beta primer mix were used. The template-switch adaptor, which had 12 random nucleotides, put a tag on each cDNA molecule. TCRdb passed the 5' RACE reads through MiXCR, listing each CDR3 protein once. The sample records approximately 780,000 distinct CDR3 sequences, roughly 26% being singletons. With V trimmed by 5 bases and J by 1 base, 6 bases remained unmatched. The CDR3 spans 15 residues. Germline-derived CDR1 and CDR2 are SGHTA and FQGNSA. The same sample was also studied in work on T cells of mothers and their children. From that second work: Donation was provided by three healthy Caucasian mothers along with their six children. Related and unrelated pairs show similar shaping of TCR recombination output by thymic selection.

The J gene is TRBJ2-3, the V gene TRBV7-2; TRBD1 matches at 7 bases. This receptor was taken from a boy between 5 and 17 years old in good health. The sequenced sample consisted of blood. CDR3 sequence: CASSTGTAGTDTQYF. The CDR3 DNA reads as TGTGCCAGCAGCACAGGGACAGCTGGCACAGATACGCAGTATTTT.